Listed below are T cell receptor beta chains from one sample, sequenced in a study of T cell repertoires in cytomegalovirus infection. In TCRdb, the reads were re-called with MiXCR into one record per CDR3 protein. Of hundreds of thousands of distinct CDR3 sequences in the sample, more than 25% were seen once. Antigen specificity for these receptors is unknown. The sample was cultured CD8+ T cells from PBMCs, taken from culture after CMV antigen stimulation. These receptors were obtained from a human donor in good health (CMV status not recorded). Some clones in this sample may be carry-over from other donors' samples. Each CDR3 is given without its conserved first and last residue.

J gene	V gene	CDR3 protein
TRBJ2-5	TRBV10-3	AIRILDDRGGETQY
TRBJ2-1	TRBV7-9	ASSLGLKQF
TRBJ1-2	TRBV19	ASSIGSFGRGSQANYGYT
TRBJ1-1	TRBV13	ASSPGRGRYTEAF
TRBJ2-6	TRBV6-2/TRBV6-3	ASRFPGLAGGQTSGANVLT
TRBJ1-1	TRBV19	ASSIDLWGEWTEAF
TRBJ2-1	TRBV20-1	SAHSLNRGNEQF
TRBJ1-1	TRBV11-2	ASSFWGRVEEAF
TRBJ1-3	TRBV12-3/TRBV12-4	ASNTGGLGNTIY
TRBJ2-1	TRBV19	ASQHEDRDYNEQF
TRBJ2-7	TRBV18	ASSLSSPYEQY
TRBJ1-4	TRBV7-8	ASSLAGEPSTNEKLF
TRBJ1-2	TRBV2	ASSILAAGARKLNYGYT
TRBJ1-4	TRBV28	ASSPGIGGWEKLF
TRBJ2-5	TRBV7-2	ASSLRQSGGDGTQY
TRBJ2-2	TRBV4-2	ASSQDWNGGAPGELF
TRBJ1-1	TRBV3-1	ASSQEFWGPEAF
TRBJ2-3	TRBV24-1	ATSDGTVLSFTDTQY
TRBJ2-2	TRBV7-8	ASSLGSGQGGSGELF
TRBJ2-4	TRBV28	ASSGTGGAGTKNIQY
TRBJ1-6	TRBV5-6	ASSFKSSYNSPLH
TRBJ1-4	TRBV7-2	ASSLDGQGRGLF
TRBJ2-7	TRBV27	ASSLAPSTSAYEQY
TRBJ2-7	TRBV18	ASSPPEQGAGYEQY
TRBJ1-1	TRBV12-3/TRBV12-4	ASSFALNTEAF
TRBJ2-1	TRBV28	ASPREQF
TRBJ1-2	TRBV19	ASSLGLGSHYGYT
TRBJ1-1	TRBV27	ASKEEAGGVNTEAF
TRBJ1-1	TRBV7-2	ASSLPNDTPMNTEAF
TRBJ2-5	TRBV5-4	ASSSRTTGSAQY
TRBJ1-1	TRBV6-1	ASRDLWTAENEAF
TRBJ1-5	TRBV6-6	ASSEGGHSNQPQH
TRBJ1-2	TRBV12-3/TRBV12-4	ASSGAADYGYI
TRBJ2-1	TRBV19	ASSKGWVGTSYNEQF
TRBJ1-2	TRBV5-5	ASSLDIKGYGYT
TRBJ2-2	TRBV2	AGLLAENTGELF
TRBJ2-1	TRBV2	ASSDLLAGGSSYNEQF
TRBJ2-1	TRBV27	ASGRGRDEQF
TRBJ2-5	TRBV5-1	ASSLEGTDWETQY
TRBJ1-6	TRBV19	ASSIPAENSPLH
TRBJ2-5	TRBV7-2	ASSSPGQLQETQY